The 21 T cell receptor beta chains reported below all come from one sample, sequenced in a study of cytomegalovirus exposure and HLA in healthy donors (dated by TCRdb to 2016 to 2017). The library was obtained by the immunoSEQ multiplex PCR assay. For the multiplex PCR, a mixture combining 60 forward primers for TCR Vbeta segments and 13 reverse primers for TCR Jbeta segments was used. Here the immuneACCESS table is served through TCRdb, limited to in-frame sequences with V and J called. Missing clones are a known gap in these copies; in checked studies unresolved V genes cover under half, and the rest lacks a known reason. The sample contains 150,000 to 200,000 clones, about four fifths of them found a single time. Of the sample, approximately 13% is held by the ten largest clones. Material: PBMCs. The origin of the receptors is a woman aged 45-60 years in good health and CMV-seronegative.

CDR3 region: CSAGGQETQYF. The CDR3 DNA reads TGCAGTGCCGGGGGCCAAGAGACCCAGTACTTC. The V and J genes are TRBV20-1 and TRBJ2-5; tentatively, D is TRBD2 (6 bases). CDR1 DFQATT and CDR2 SNEGSKA come from the germline V gene (reference sequence). CDR3 size: 11 residues. V lost 6 bases and J 1 base, leaving 6 bases between the germline ends.

The gene calls are TRBV7-2 and TRBJ2-7; TRBD1 matches 10 bases. J was trimmed by 4 bases and V by 6 bases; bases with no gene match: 6. There are 14 residues in the CDR3. Germline loops: CDR1 SGHTA, CDR2 FQGNSA. The CDR3 region has the DNA TGTGCCAGCAGGGACCGGGACAGGGGTTACGAGCAGTACTTC. Protein: CASRDRDRGYEQYF. Based on the CDR3 plus reference TRBV7-2 and TRBJ2-7, the full variable domain is GAGVSQSPSNKVTEKGKDVELRCDPISGHTALYWYRQSLGQGLEFLIYFQGNSAPDKSGLPSDRFSAERTGGSVSTLTIQRTQQEDSAVYLCASRDRDRGYEQYFGPGTRLTVT.

This clone was detected only once. The chain recombines TRBV6-1 with TRBJ2-3; 7 bases are a match to TRBD2. J lost 6 bases, V lost 9 bases, and 15 bases had no gene match. CDR1 and CDR2 (germline): MNHNS, SASEGT. The CDR3 totals 15 residues. DNA of the CDR3: TGTGCCAGTCATCCCGCCCCGACTAGCTACGATACGCAGTATTTT. It translates to CASHPAPTSYDTQYF.

The gene calls are TRBV18 and TRBJ2-2, with 12 nucleotides matching TRBD2. Germline V lookup: CDR1 KGHSH, CDR2 LQKENI. The CDR3 has 17 residues. Germline trimming cut 2 bases from V and 0 bases from J; bases unmatched to any gene: 1. The CDR3: CASSPRTSGTNTGELFF. As DNA, the CDR3 is TGTGCCAGCTCACCAAGGACTAGCGGGACGAACACCGGGGAGCTGTTTTTT.

The J gene is TRBJ2-4, the V gene TRBV6-5, with 8 bases fitting TRBD2. CDR1 is MNHEY, CDR2 SVGAGI, per germline. The length of the CDR3 is 15 residues. J was trimmed by 6 bases and V by 6 bases; bases with no gene match: 10. This CDR3 reads CASSPTSGSGNIQYF. In DNA form, the CDR3 reads TGTGCCAGCAGCCCTACTAGCGGATCTGGAAACATTCAGTACTTC.

This chain's CDR3 is CASSEQGRDGYTF. CDR3 nucleotide sequence: TGTGCCAGCAGCGAACAGGGGAGAGATGGCTACACCTTC. This chain joins TRBV7-8 and TRBJ1-2; TRBD1 matches 7 bases. V was pared by 5 bases and J by 6 bases, with 6 bases of the junction left unmatched. Germline lookup yields CDR1 SGHVS and CDR2 FQNEAQ. The CDR3 has 13 amino acids.

The V and J genes are TRBV28 and TRBJ1-4; D is possibly TRBD1 (6 bases). The V end was cut by 3 bases, the J end by 5 bases, with 13 bases between. CDR1 is MDHEN and CDR2 is SYDVKM in the germline V gene. CDR3 length: 15 residues. The CDR3 region is CASSFGDRLNEKLFF. As DNA, the CDR3 is TGTGCCAGCAGTTTTGGAGACAGGCTGAATGAAAAACTGTTTTTT. The full variable domain, rest sourced from reference TRBV28 and TRBJ1-4, is DVKVTQSSRYLVKRTGEKVFLECVQDMDHENMFWYRQDPGLGLRLIYFSYDVKMKEKGDIPEGYSVSREKKERFSLILESASTNQTSMYLCASSFGDRLNEKLFFGSGTQLSVL.

The chain combines TRBV19 with TRBJ1-5; 7 bases are shared with TRBD1. Germline CDR1 and CDR2: LNHDA and SQIVND (reference sequence). The CDR3 is made up of 14 amino acids. V gave up 5 bases and J gave up 4 bases; unmatched junction bases: 5. In DNA, the CDR3 is TGTGCCAGTAGTGCCCGGGACAGAAATCAGCCCCAGCATTTT. This translates into CASSARDRNQPQHF. Full variable domain (rest looked up from reference TRBV19 and TRBJ1-5): DGGITQSPKYLFRKEGQNVTLSCEQNLNHDAMYWYRQDPGQGLRLIYYSQIVNDFQKGDIAEGYSVSREKKESFPLTVTSAQKNPTAFYLCASSARDRNQPQHFGDGTRLSIL.

The rearrangement uses TRBV7-8 and TRBJ1-2; D gene unclear. The length of the CDR3 is 13 residues. Deletions cut 4 bases from V and 4 bases from J, with 10 bases between. Germline loops: CDR1 SGHVS, CDR2 FQNEAQ. The CDR3 loop is CASSSRRGYGYTF. The DNA for the CDR3 is TGTGCCAGCAGCTCCAGGCGGGGCTATGGCTACACCTTC. Full variable domain (rest looked up from reference TRBV7-8 and TRBJ1-2): GAGVSQSPRYKVAKRGQDVALRCDPISGHVSLFWYQQALGQGPEFLTYFQNEAQLDKSGLPSDRFFAERPEGSVSTLKIQRTQQEDSAVYLCASSSRRGYGYTFGSGTRLTVV.

The V gene is TRBV18, the J gene TRBJ2-7, with 7 positions matching TRBD1. CDR1 KGHSH and CDR2 LQKENI come from the germline V gene. The CDR3 is 12 amino acids. V lost 2 bases, J lost 6 bases, and 1 base stayed unmatched. CDR3 DNA: TGTGCCAGCTCACCAACAGGGGTCGAGCAGTACTTC. Translated, it gives CASSPTGVEQYF.

Worth noting for this clone: The sample has other DNA sequences that encode this CDR3 too. This chain connects TRBV4-3 to TRBJ2-2; TRBD2 matches 7 bases. Germline trimming cut 3 bases from V and 6 bases from J; bases unmatched to any gene: 4. Germline V CDR1 and CDR2: LGHNA, YSLEER. The length of the CDR3 is 14 residues. The CDR3 sequence: CASSQVSGAGELFF. The CDR3 coding sequence is TGCGCCAGCAGCCAGGTAAGCGGGGCCGGGGAGCTGTTTTTT.

This clone was seen a handful of times. The chain uses TRBV29-1 and TRBJ2-5, with D perhaps TRBD1 (6 bases). CDR3 length: 14 residues. Per germline, CDR1 SQVTM and CDR2 ANQGSEA. The ends were cut back, 5 bases at V and 6 bases at J, with 19 bases in the middle. The CDR3 DNA is TGCAGCGTTAAACCACGGAGTCAGGGGAAGACCCAGTACTTC. Its translation: CSVKPRSQGKTQYF. Together with reference TRBV29-1 and TRBJ2-5, the CDR3 gives the full variable domain: SAVISQKPSRDICQRGTSLTIQCQVDSQVTMMFWYRQQPGQSLTLIATANQGSEATYESGFVIDKFPISRPNLTFSTLTVSNMSPEDSSIYLCSVKPRSQGKTQYFGPGTRLLVL.

There are a few counts of this clone. The chain combines TRBV11-2 with TRBJ2-2; TRBD2 agrees at 7 bases. The CDR3 has 13 residues. Germline V CDR1 and CDR2: SGHAT, FQNNGV. Unmatched junction bases numbered 1, after V lost 4 bases and J lost 5 bases. The CDR3 protein is CASSWGGTGELFF. The CDR3 DNA reads as TGTGCCAGCAGCTGGGGGGGAACCGGGGAGCTGTTTTTT.

The V and J genes are TRBV9 and TRBJ1-4; the match to TRBD1 covers 7 bases. Germline assignment: CDR1 SGDLS and CDR2 YYNGEE. This CDR3 has 14 residues. V was pared by 4 bases and J by 10 bases, with 10 bases of the junction left unmatched. CDR3 nucleotide sequence: TGTGCCAGCAGCCCCGGGACAGAACTCGGAAAACTGTTTTTT. Translation: CASSPGTELGKLFF.

The V call is TRBV10-3, the J call TRBJ1-1, with D maybe TRBD1 (5 bases). The V gene's germline CDR1 is ENHRY and CDR2 SYGVKD. Trimming took off 6 bases at V and 2 bases at J, with 7 bases between the two ends. This CDR3 is built from 12 residues. CDR3 nucleotides: TGTGCCATCAGGGGGCCTAACACTGAAGCTTTCTTT. This gives the protein CAIRGPNTEAFF.

V usage is TRBV27 and J usage is TRBJ1-1, with D hard to call. The V and J ends lost 3 bases and 5 bases respectively, with 10 bases between them. The CDR3 loop spans 13 amino acids. Germline V gene sequence: CDR1 MNHEY, CDR2 SMNVEV (reference sequence). DNA for the CDR3: TGTGCCAGCAGTTTGGAGGGTCGGACTGAAGCTTTCTTT. Translated: CASSLEGRTEAFF.

The CDR3 here is CASSVSLGGAFF. The CDR3 DNA follows: TGTGCCAGCAGTGTATCATTGGGGGGAGCTTTCTTT. The rearrangement uses TRBV2 and TRBJ1-1; a possible D gene is TRBD1 (5 bases). Germline CDR1 is SNHLY and CDR2 is FYNNEI. Trimming removed 4 bases at V and 10 bases at J, with 13 bases between. The CDR3 sequence is 12 residues long.

The J gene is TRBJ2-1, the V gene TRBV7-8; D remains ambiguous. Germline CDR1 reads SGHVS; CDR2 reads FQNEAQ. The CDR3 totals 15 residues. Trimming removed 1 base from V and 4 bases from J, with 11 bases in between. The CDR3 loop is CASSLGQIAYNEQFF. CDR3 in DNA: TGTGCCAGCAGCTTAGGGCAAATTGCATACAATGAGCAGTTCTTC. Full variable domain (rest looked up from reference TRBV7-8 and TRBJ2-1): GAGVSQSPRYKVAKRGQDVALRCDPISGHVSLFWYQQALGQGPEFLTYFQNEAQLDKSGLPSDRFFAERPEGSVSTLKIQRTQQEDSAVYLCASSLGQIAYNEQFFGPGTRLTVL.

The chain recombines TRBV6-4 with TRBJ1-1; D is uncertain. The length of the CDR3 is 13 residues. CDR1 is MRHNA, CDR2 SNTAGT, per germline. V gave up 5 bases and J gave up 4 bases, with 11 bases separating them. The CDR3 sequence: CASSSEGGTEAFF. The CDR3 DNA follows: TGTGCCAGCAGTTCAGAGGGTGGCACTGAAGCTTTCTTT.

This chain joins TRBV4-3 and TRBJ2-7; tentative D call: TRBD2 (6 bases). Germline V lookup: CDR1 LGHNA, CDR2 YSLEER. Between the trimmed V and J ends, which lost 0 bases and 6 bases, there was a span of 15 bases. The CDR3 totals 15 residues. CDR3 protein: CASSQDSTRGTEQYF. CDR3 coding DNA: TGCGCCAGCAGCCAAGATAGTACCCGGGGGACCGAGCAGTACTTC.

The chain is built from TRBV30 and TRBJ2-5; D ambiguous. The germline gives CDR1 GTSNPN, CDR2 SVGIG (reference sequence). The V end was cut by 0 bases, the J end by 2 bases, with 7 bases between. This CDR3 has 13 residues. CDR3: CAWSVGFQETQYF. The DNA for the CDR3 is TGTGCCTGGAGTGTTGGCTTTCAAGAGACCCAGTACTTC.